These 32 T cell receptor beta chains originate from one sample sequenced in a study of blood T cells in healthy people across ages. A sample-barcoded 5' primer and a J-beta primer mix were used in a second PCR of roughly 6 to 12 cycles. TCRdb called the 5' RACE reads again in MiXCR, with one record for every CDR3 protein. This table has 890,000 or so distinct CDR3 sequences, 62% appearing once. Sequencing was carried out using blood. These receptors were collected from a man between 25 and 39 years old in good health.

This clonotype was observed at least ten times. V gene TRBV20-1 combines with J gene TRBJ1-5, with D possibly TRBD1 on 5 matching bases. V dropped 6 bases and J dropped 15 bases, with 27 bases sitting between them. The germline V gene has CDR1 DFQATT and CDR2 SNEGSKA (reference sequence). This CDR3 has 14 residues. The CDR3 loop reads CSAPNDLAGAALHF. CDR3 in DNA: TGCAGTGCCCCAAACGATTTGGCCGGGGCTGCCCTGCATTTT.

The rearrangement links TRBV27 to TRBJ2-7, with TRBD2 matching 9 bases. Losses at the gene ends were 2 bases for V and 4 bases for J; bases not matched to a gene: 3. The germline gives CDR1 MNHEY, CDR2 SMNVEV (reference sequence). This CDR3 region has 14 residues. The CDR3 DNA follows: TGTGCCAGCAGTTTAGCTGGACTAGCGTACGAGCAGTACTTC. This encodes CASSLAGLAYEQYF.

The CDR3 DNA follows: TGTGCCAGCAGTTTAATACTCGGGGGTCAGCCCCAGCATTTT. Its protein product is CASSLILGGQPQHF. The rearrangement uses TRBV12-3 or TRBV12-4 and TRBJ1-5; a weak D match, TRBD1 (5 bases). CDR3 size: 14 residues. V lost 2 bases to trimming and J lost 6 bases, with 11 bases between them.

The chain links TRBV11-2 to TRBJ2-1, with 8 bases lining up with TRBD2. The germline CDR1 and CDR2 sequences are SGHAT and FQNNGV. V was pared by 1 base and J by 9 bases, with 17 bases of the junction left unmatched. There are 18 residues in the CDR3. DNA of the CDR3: TGTGCCAGCAGCTTAGGTGGAGTTGGCAGCGGGGGTTTCGCTGAGCAGTTCTTC. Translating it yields CASSLGGVGSGGFAEQFF.

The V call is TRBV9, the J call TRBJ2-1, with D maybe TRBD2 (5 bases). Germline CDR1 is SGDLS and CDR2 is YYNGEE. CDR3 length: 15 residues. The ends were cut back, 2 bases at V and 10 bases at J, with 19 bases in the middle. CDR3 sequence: CASSVHDGPRGEQFF. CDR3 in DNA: TGTGCCAGCAGCGTCCACGACGGCCCCCGGGGAGAGCAGTTCTTC.

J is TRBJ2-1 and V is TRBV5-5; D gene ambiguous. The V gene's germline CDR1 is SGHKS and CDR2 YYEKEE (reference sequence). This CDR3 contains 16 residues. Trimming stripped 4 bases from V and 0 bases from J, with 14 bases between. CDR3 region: CASSRRVESSYNEQFF. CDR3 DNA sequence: TGTGCCAGCAGCCGCCGGGTAGAGAGCTCCTACAATGAGCAGTTCTTC.

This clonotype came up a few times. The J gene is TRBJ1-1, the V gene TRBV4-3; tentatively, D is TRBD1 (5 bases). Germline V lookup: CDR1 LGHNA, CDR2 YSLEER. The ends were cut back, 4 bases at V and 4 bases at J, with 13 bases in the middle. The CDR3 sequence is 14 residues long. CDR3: CASSLERRGTEAFF. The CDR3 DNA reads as TGCGCCAGCAGCCTCGAAAGGAGGGGCACTGAAGCTTTCTTT.

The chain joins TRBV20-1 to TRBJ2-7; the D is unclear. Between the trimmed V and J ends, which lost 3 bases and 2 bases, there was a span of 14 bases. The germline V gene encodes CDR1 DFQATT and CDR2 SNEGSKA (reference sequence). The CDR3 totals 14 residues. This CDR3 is CSASGQENTYEQYF. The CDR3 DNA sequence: TGCAGTGCTAGTGGGCAGGAGAACACCTACGAGCAGTACTTC.

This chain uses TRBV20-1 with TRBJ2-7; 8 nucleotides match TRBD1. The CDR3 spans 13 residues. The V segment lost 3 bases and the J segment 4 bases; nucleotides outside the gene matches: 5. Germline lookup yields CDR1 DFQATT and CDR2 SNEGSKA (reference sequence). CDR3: CSARDRDTYEQYF. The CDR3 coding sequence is TGCAGTGCTAGGGACAGGGATACATACGAGCAGTACTTC.

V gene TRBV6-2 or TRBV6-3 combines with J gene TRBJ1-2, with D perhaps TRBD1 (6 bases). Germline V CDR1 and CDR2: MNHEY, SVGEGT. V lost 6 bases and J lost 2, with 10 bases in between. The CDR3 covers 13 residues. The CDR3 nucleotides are TGTGCCAGCAGAATTACAGGGAACTATGGCTACACCTTC. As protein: CASRITGNYGYTF.

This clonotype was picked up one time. In DNA, the CDR3 is TGTGCCAGCAGTTCCGGGGGGACAGGGGGGAATCAGCCCCAGCATTTT. Its protein is CASSSGGTGGNQPQHF. V is TRBV6-2 or TRBV6-3 and J is TRBJ1-5, with 11 nucleotides matching TRBD1. Unmatched junction bases numbered 6, after V lost 4 bases and J lost 4 bases. CDR3 size: 16 residues. Looked up from germline, CDR1 is MNHEY and CDR2 is SVGEGT.

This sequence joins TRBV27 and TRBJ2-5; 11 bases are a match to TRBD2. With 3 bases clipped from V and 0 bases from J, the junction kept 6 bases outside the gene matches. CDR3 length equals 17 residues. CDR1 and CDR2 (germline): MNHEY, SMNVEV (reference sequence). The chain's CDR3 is CASSLASGGSYQETQYF. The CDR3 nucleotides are TGTGCCAGCAGTTTGGCTAGCGGGGGGTCGTACCAAGAGACCCAGTACTTC.

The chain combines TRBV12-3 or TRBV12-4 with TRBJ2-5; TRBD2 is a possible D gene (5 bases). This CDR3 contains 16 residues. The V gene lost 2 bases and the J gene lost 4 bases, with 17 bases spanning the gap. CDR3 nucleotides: TGTGCCAGCAGTTTAAGGGTAGGGCTAGCAGGAGAGACCCAGTACTTC. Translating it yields CASSLRVGLAGETQYF.

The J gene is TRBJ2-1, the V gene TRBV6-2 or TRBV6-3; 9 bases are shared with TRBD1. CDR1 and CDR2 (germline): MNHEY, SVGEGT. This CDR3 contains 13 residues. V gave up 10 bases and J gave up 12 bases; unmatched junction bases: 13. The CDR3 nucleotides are TGTGCCACGTCCGGGACAGGGCGAGGGCGGCAGTTCTTC. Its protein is CATSGTGRGRQFF.

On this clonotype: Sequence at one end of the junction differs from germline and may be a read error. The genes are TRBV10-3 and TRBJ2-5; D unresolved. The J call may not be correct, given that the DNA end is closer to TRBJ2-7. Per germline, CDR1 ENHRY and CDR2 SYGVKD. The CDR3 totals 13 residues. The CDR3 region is CAINEASNYEQYF. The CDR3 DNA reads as TGTGCCATCAATGAGGCCAGTAACTACGAGCAGTACTTC.

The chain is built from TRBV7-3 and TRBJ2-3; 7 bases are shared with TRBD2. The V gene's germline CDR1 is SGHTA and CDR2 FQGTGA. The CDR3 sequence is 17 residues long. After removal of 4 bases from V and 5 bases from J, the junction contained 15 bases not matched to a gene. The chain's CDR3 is CASSSEVERGYIDTQYF. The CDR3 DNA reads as TGTGCCAGCAGCTCCGAAGTTGAGCGGGGTTACATAGATACGCAGTATTTT.

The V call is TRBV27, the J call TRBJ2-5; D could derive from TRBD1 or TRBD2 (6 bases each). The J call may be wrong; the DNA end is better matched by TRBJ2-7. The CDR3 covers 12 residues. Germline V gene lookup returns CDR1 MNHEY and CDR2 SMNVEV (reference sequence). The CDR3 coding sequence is TGTGCCAGCAAACGAAGGGGGGACGAGCAGTACTTC. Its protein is CASKRRGDEQYF.

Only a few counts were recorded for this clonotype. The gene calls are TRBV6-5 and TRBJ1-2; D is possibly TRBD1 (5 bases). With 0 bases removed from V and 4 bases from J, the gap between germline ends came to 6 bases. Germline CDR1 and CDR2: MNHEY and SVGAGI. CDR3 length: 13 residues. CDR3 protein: CASSYSRGYGYTF. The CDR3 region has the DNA TGTGCCAGCAGTTACTCGAGGGGCTATGGCTACACCTTC.

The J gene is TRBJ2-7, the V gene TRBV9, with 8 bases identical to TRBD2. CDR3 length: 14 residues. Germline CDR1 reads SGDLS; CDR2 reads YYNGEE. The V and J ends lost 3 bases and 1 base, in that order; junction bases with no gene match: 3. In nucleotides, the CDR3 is TGTGCCAGCAGCGAGCTAGCGGGTTCCTACGAGCAGTACTTC. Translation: CASSELAGSYEQYF.

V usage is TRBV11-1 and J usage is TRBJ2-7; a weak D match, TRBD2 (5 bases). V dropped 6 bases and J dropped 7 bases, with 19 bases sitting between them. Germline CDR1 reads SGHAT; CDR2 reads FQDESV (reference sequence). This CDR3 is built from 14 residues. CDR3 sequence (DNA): TGTGCCAGCAGTCCGGGCCTAGCTAACAATGAGCAGTACTTC. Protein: CASSPGLANNEQYF.

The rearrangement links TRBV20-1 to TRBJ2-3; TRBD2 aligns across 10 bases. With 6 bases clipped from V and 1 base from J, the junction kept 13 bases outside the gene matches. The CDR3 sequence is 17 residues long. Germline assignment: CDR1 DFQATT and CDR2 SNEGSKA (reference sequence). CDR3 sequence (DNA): TGCAGTGCCTCGCCGGCTAGCGGGGGTTGGGGCACAGATACGCAGTATTTT. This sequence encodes CSASPASGGWGTDTQYF.

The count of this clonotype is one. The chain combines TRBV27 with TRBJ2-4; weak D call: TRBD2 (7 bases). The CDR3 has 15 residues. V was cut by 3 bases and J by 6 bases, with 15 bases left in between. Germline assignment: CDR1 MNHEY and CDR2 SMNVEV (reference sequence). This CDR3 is CASSLGGGPINIQYF. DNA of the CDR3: TGTGCCAGCAGTTTGGGAGGGGGGCCCATAAACATTCAGTACTTC.

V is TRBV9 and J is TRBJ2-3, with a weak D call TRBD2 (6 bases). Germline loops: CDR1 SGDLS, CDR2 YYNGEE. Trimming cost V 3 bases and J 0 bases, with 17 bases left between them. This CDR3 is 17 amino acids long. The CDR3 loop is CASSGRTNGLSTDTQYF. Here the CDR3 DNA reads TGTGCCAGCAGCGGGCGGACTAACGGGCTTAGCACAGATACGCAGTATTTT.

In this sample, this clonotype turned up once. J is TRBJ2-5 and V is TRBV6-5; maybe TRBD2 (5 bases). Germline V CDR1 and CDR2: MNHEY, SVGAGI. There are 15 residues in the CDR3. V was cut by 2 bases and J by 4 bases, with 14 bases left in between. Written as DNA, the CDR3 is TGTGCCAGCAGTTACGGTTCCGGGGTGAGAGAGACCCAGTACTTC. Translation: CASSYGSGVRETQYF.

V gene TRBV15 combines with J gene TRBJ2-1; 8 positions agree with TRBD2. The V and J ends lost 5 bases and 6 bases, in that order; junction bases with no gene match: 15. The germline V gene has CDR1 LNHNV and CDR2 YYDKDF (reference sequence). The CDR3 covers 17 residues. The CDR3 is CATSPQATSGVGNEQFF. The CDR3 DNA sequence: TGTGCCACCAGCCCCCAGGCCACTAGCGGCGTAGGCAATGAGCAGTTCTTC.

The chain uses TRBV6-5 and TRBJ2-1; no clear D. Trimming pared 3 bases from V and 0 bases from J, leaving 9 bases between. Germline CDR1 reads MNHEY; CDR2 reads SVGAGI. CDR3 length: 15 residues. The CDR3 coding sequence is TGTGCCAGCAGTTATGGAATGAGCTCCTACAATGAGCAGTTCTTC. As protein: CASSYGMSSYNEQFF.

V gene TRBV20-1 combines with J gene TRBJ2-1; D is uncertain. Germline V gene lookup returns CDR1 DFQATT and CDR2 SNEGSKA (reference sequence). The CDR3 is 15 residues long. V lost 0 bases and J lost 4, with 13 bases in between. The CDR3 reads CSAREHPTSYNEQFF. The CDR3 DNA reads TGCAGTGCTAGAGAGCACCCAACCTCTTACAATGAGCAGTTCTTC.

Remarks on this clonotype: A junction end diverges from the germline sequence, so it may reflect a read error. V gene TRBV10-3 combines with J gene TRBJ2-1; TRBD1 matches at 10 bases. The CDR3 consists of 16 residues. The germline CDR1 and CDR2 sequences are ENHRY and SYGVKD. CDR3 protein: CATSPGTGVSYNEQFF. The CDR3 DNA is TGTGCCACCAGTCCCGGGACAGGGGTCTCCTACAATGAGCAGTTCTTC.

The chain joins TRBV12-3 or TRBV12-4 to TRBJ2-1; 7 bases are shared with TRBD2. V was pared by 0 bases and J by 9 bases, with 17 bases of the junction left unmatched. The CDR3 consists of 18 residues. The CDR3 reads CASSLAPGGGGVLSEQFF. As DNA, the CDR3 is TGTGCCAGCAGTTTAGCGCCCGGCGGGGGAGGGGTTCTTAGTGAGCAGTTCTTC.

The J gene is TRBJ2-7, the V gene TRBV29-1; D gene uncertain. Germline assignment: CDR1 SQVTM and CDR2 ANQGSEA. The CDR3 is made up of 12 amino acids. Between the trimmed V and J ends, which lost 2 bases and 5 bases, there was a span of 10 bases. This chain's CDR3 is CSVESVADEQYF. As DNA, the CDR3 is TGCAGCGTTGAATCAGTGGCGGACGAGCAGTACTTC.

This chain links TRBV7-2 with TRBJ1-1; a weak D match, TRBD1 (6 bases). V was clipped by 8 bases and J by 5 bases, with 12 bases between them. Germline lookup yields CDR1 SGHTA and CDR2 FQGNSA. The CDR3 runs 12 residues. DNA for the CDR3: TGTGCCAGCGGCGGGGGCTATACTGAAGCTTTCTTT. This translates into CASGGGYTEAFF.

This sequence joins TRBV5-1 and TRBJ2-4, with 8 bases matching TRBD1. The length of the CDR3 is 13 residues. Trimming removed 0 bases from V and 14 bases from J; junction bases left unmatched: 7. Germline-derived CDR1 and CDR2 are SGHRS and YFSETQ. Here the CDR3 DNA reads TGCGCCAGCAGCTTGGACAGGGGGACTGGGGAGTACTTC. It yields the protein CASSLDRGTGEYF. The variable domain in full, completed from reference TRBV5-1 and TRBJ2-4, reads KAGVTQTPRYLIKTRGQQVTLSCSPISGHRSVSWYQQTPGQGLQFLFEYFSETQRNKGNFPGRFSGRQFSNSRSEMNVSTLELGDSALYLCASSLDRGTGEYFGAGTRLSVL.